This entry lists 5 T cell receptor beta chains sequenced from one sample in a study of CD8+ T cells in alopecia areata. RNA was isolated and reverse transcribed to cDNA, the sequencing template. Sequencing was performed with immunoSEQ multiplex PCR; in TCRdb, only in-frame clones are kept and a portion is missing. The table lists 75,000 to 100,000 clones, less than 50% of them singletons. Sample: CD4+ T cells sorted from blood. Source of these receptors: a human donor with alopecia areata.

The chain has TRBV6-5 and TRBJ2-7; 8 bases are a match to TRBD2. This CDR3 spans 14 amino acids. Germline V gene sequence: CDR1 MNHEY, CDR2 SVGAGI. Trimming removed 7 bases from V and 6 bases from J; junction bases left unmatched: 11. The CDR3, as DNA: TGTGCCAGCAAATTTCAGCGGGAGACATCCGAGCAGTACTTC. Translated: CASKFQRETSEQYF.

This sequence joins TRBV5-1 and TRBJ2-5; TRBD2 agrees at 8 bases. Germline V gives CDR1 SGHRS, CDR2 YFSETQ. Trimming removed 4 bases from V and 7 bases from J; junction bases left unmatched: 9. The CDR3 runs 14 residues. The CDR3 loop is CASSISGVDGTQYF. The CDR3 nucleotides read TGCGCCAGCAGCATTAGCGGGGTTGATGGGACCCAGTACTTC. The complete variable domain, with remaining parts taken from reference TRBV5-1 and TRBJ2-5, reads KAGVTQTPRYLIKTRGQQVTLSCSPISGHRSVSWYQQTPGQGLQFLFEYFSETQRNKGNFPGRFSGRQFSNSRSEMNVSTLELGDSALYLCASSISGVDGTQYFGPGTRLLVL.

This clone was observed a handful of times. The CDR3 loop is CSVTTGGAETQYF. Here the CDR3 DNA reads TGCAGCGTCACCACCGGGGGGGCCGAGACCCAGTACTTC. This chain connects TRBV29-1 to TRBJ2-5, with 8 bases identical to TRBD2. J was trimmed by 5 bases and V by 6 bases; bases with no gene match: 8. The CDR3 consists of 13 residues. Germline CDR1 is SQVTM and CDR2 is ANQGSEA.

CDR3 loop: CASSLVGQETQYF. The CDR3 nucleotides are TGTGCCAGCAGCTTGGTAGGGCAAGAGACCCAGTACTTC. V gene TRBV5-4 combines with J gene TRBJ2-5; D gene uncertain. The CDR3 contains 13 residues. V shed 0 bases and J shed 2 bases, with 5 bases lying between them. Per the germline V gene, CDR1 is SGHNT and CDR2 is YYREEE (reference sequence).

This chain links TRBV29-1 with TRBJ1-2, with 8 bases fitting TRBD1. Germline lookup yields CDR1 SQVTM and CDR2 ANQGSEA. The CDR3 sequence is 18 residues long. V shed 3 bases, J shed 5 bases, and the junction held 20 bases outside the gene matches. Here the CDR3 DNA reads TGCAGCGTTGATCGGGGGAATACCGGGACAGGCGACCTTTATGGCTACACCTTC. Translation: CSVDRGNTGTGDLYGYTF.